The following is a TCR beta chain sequence with its context. Its antigen is currently unknown. Germline CDR1 is SGHRS and CDR2 is YFSETQ. After removal of 7 bases from V and 5 bases from J, the junction contained 25 bases not matched to a gene. CDR3 length: 19 residues. The data originate from a study of T cell responses to AZD1222 COVID-19 vaccine. Study-level findings and limits: An increase in Spike-specific TCR breadth and depth was observed after two AZD1222 doses. Repertoires were sampled only after the peak T cell response.

Here immunoSEQ multiplex PCR was the method, and the copy in TCRdb shows in-frame clones only, minus some. This sample has about 140,000 clones, with 70% to 90% found just once. The chain links TRBV5-1 to TRBJ1-1; 8 bases align to TRBD1. This clonotype originated in an adult in good health. Sequences were derived from peripheral blood, sampled on day 0 of AZD1222 vaccination. The CDR3 nucleotides are TGCGCCAGCTGGACAGGGTATGCTGTAAGGAGGGTTGGAAGAACTGAAGCTTTCTTT. As protein: CASWTGYAVRRVGRTEAFF.